Below are 21 T cell receptor beta chains sequenced from a single sample in a study of blood T cell repertoires in COVID-19. Profiled with immunoSEQ multiplex PCR; TCRdb holds only in-frame clones, not every one. The data contain roughly 14,000 clones, over 80% of them singletons. What was sequenced was peripheral blood. The receptors shown here come from a human donor in a cohort sampled during active COVID-19.

This clone appeared once. The chain couples TRBV7-8 to TRBJ2-1; 10 bases match TRBD2. Trimming cost V 5 bases and J 5 bases; bases outside gene matches: 6. The CDR3 has 15 amino acids. CDR1 and CDR2 (germline): SGHVS, FQNEAQ. The CDR3 nucleotides read TGTGCCAGCAGCCAACTAGCGGGACACCACAATGAGCAGTTCTTC. Translating gives CASSQLAGHHNEQFF.

This clone appeared a single time. This chain connects TRBV20-1 to TRBJ2-6; D gene ambiguous. The CDR3 sequence is 15 residues long. Per the germline V gene, CDR1 is DFQATT and CDR2 is SNEGSKA (reference sequence). V shed 3 bases and J shed 0 bases, with 9 bases lying between them. DNA for the CDR3: TGCAGTGCTAGTCCCGCTAGCTCTGGGGCCAACGTCCTGACTTTC. Translation: CSASPASSGANVLTF.

The V and J genes are TRBV4-2 and TRBJ1-2; no firm D call. V was cut by 1 base and J by 0 bases, with 15 bases left in between. CDR3 length equals 17 residues. Germline loops: CDR1 LGHNA, CDR2 YNFKEQ. The chain's CDR3 is CASSQVESALANYGYTF. The CDR3 DNA is TGTGCCAGCAGCCAAGTGGAGTCGGCGTTAGCTAACTATGGCTACACCTTC.

The rearrangement links TRBV28 to TRBJ2-6; 9 bases align to TRBD1. The trim removed 5 bases at V and 14 bases at J, leaving 10 bases unmatched. The CDR3 is 14 residues long. Germline V gene lookup returns CDR1 MDHEN and CDR2 SYDVKM. CDR3 sequence reads: CASSPTGGLLLLTF. CDR3 bases: TGTGCCAGCAGTCCTACAGGGGGCCTCCTCCTCCTGACTTTC.

The genes are TRBV5-6 and TRBJ1-2, with 9 bases matching TRBD1. J was trimmed by 7 bases and V by 6 bases; bases with no gene match: 7. This CDR3 is 13 amino acids long. Per the germline V gene, CDR1 is SGHDT and CDR2 is YYEEEE. The CDR3 here is CASISDRGGGYTF. The CDR3 coding sequence is TGTGCCAGCATTTCGGACAGGGGAGGTGGCTACACCTTC.

This sequence joins TRBV6-2 or TRBV6-3 and TRBJ2-3, with 8 bases matching TRBD2. Germline-derived CDR1 and CDR2 are MNHEY and SVGEGT. The CDR3 runs 15 residues. The trim removed 8 bases at V and 2 bases at J, leaving 9 bases unmatched. The DNA of the CDR3 is TGTGCCAGCGGCCGGACTAGCAGGATCACAGATACGCAGTATTTT. This sequence encodes CASGRTSRITDTQYF.

The chain carries TRBV3-1 (or the pseudogene TRBV3-2) and TRBJ1-1; 8 positions match TRBD1. V shed 5 bases, J shed 5 bases, and the junction held 4 bases outside the gene matches. This CDR3 has 13 residues. Per germline, CDR1 LGHDT and CDR2 YNNKEL (reference sequence). In DNA, the CDR3 is TGTGCCAGCAGCGTACAGGGGGGAACTGAAGCTTTCTTT. Its translation: CASSVQGGTEAFF.

The chain's CDR3 is CSASVGTQKWETQYF. CDR3 nucleotides: TGCAGTGCTAGTGTTGGGACACAAAAATGGGAGACCCAGTACTTC. The chain links TRBV20-1 to TRBJ2-5, with a weak D call TRBD1 (6 bases). CDR1 and CDR2 (germline): DFQATT, SNEGSKA (reference sequence). This CDR3 spans 15 amino acids. Trimming cost V 3 bases and J 5 bases, with 19 bases left between them.

The J gene is TRBJ2-5, the V gene TRBV21-1; the tabulated D call, TRBD2, remains unverified against the DNA. TRBV21-1 is a known pseudogene. The CDR3 has 17 residues. The CDR3 is CASSKGVCSSGEETQYF. The CDR3 DNA follows: TGTGCCAGCAGCAAAGGGGTCTGTTCTAGCGGAGAAGAGACCCAGTACTTC.

The J gene is TRBJ1-5, the V gene TRBV9; D not resolved. Trimming shortened V by 4 bases and J by 6 bases, and 8 bases separated the two germline ends. CDR1 and CDR2 from the germline V gene are SGDLS and YYNGEE. This CDR3 comprises 12 residues. In DNA, the CDR3 is TGTGCCAGCAGCTCCCCCGGTCAGCCCCAGCATTTT. Its protein is CASSSPGQPQHF.

The chain recombines TRBV4-3 with TRBJ2-7, with TRBD1 matching over 9 bases. Looked up from germline, CDR1 is LGHNA and CDR2 is YSLEER. The V gene end was trimmed by 4 bases and the J gene end by 5 bases; junction bases not matched to a gene: 9. CDR3 length: 15 amino acids. CDR3 sequence: CASSLAGTGINEQYF. As DNA, the CDR3 is TGCGCCAGCAGCCTTGCCGGGACAGGGATCAACGAGCAGTACTTC.

The chain couples TRBV4-1 to TRBJ2-5; tentative D call: TRBD1 (6 bases). The V end was cut by 1 base, the J end by 3 bases, with 9 bases between. The length of the CDR3 is 14 residues. The germline V gene has CDR1 MGHRA and CDR2 YSYEKL. The CDR3 nucleotides read TGCGCCAGCAGCCAAGTTCGGACAGAAGAGACCCAGTACTTC. It specifies CASSQVRTEETQYF.

The gene calls are TRBV11-2 and TRBJ2-1; TRBD2 might be the D (6 bases). V was pared by 8 bases and J by 9 bases, with 14 bases between. The CDR3 is 12 amino acids. Per the germline V gene, CDR1 is SGHAT and CDR2 is FQNNGV. DNA of the CDR3: TGTGCCAGCCGGGGAGGTAATAGTGAGCAGTTCTTC. Translation: CASRGGNSEQFF. Based on the CDR3 plus reference TRBV11-2 and TRBJ2-1, the full variable domain is EAGVAQSPRYKIIEKRQSVAFWCNPISGHATLYWYQQILGQGPKLLIQFQNNGVVDDSQLPKDRFSAERLKGVDSTLKIQPAKLEDSAVYLCASRGGNSEQFFGPGTRLTVL.

This sequence joins TRBV7-9 and TRBJ2-5, with D tentatively TRBD2 (6 bases). The CDR3 spans 13 residues. V was pared by 3 bases and J by 5 bases, with 10 bases between. CDR1 is SEHNR, CDR2 FQNEAQ, per germline (reference sequence). DNA for the CDR3: TGTGCCAGCAGCTTGGGACTTCCTGAGACCCAGTACTTC. It translates to CASSLGLPETQYF.

The chain links TRBV18 to TRBJ2-3, with 7 bases that match TRBD1. Germline lookup yields CDR1 KGHSH and CDR2 LQKENI. After removal of 3 bases from V and 3 bases from J, the junction contained 3 bases not matched to a gene. This CDR3 region has 14 residues. The CDR3 coding sequence is TGTGCCAGCTCACCTATACAGGGGACAGATACGCAGTATTTT. Translation: CASSPIQGTDTQYF.

The chain has TRBV5-6 and TRBJ2-2; 9 positions match TRBD1. CDR1 is SGHDT and CDR2 is YYEEEE in the germline V gene. With 5 bases clipped from V and 4 bases from J, the junction kept 9 bases outside the gene matches. This CDR3 comprises 16 residues. For the CDR3, the DNA is TGTGCCAGCAGTCCGACAGGGGGGCTGTTCACCGGGGAGCTGTTTTTT. Its translation: CASSPTGGLFTGELFF.

This clone is a singleton in its sample. J is TRBJ2-5 and V is TRBV5-1; weak D call: TRBD2 (6 bases). CDR1 SGHRS and CDR2 YFSETQ come from the germline V gene. With 4 bases removed from V and 5 bases from J, the gap between germline ends came to 15 bases. This CDR3 is 14 amino acids long. The chain's CDR3 is CASSRQGGSETQYF. The CDR3 region has the DNA TGCGCCAGCAGCAGGCAGGGAGGTTCTGAGACCCAGTACTTC.

The chain joins TRBV28 to TRBJ2-7; 9 bases align to TRBD2. Germline V CDR1 and CDR2: MDHEN, SYDVKM. The J segment lost 6 bases and the V segment lost 6 bases, leaving 9 bases of the junction unmatched. This CDR3 has 14 amino acids. CDR3 DNA sequence: TGTGCCAGCAGAACCCCGGGACTAGCTCCCGAGCAGTACTTC. Amino acid sequence: CASRTPGLAPEQYF. Based on the CDR3 plus reference TRBV28 and TRBJ2-7, the full variable domain is DVKVTQSSRYLVKRTGEKVFLECVQDMDHENMFWYRQDPGLGLRLIYFSYDVKMKEKGDIPEGYSVSREKKERFSLILESASTNQTSMYLCASRTPGLAPEQYFGPGTRLTVT.

This chain connects TRBV30 to TRBJ2-5; the match to TRBD2 covers 14 bases. V lost 0 bases to trimming and J lost 5 bases; unmatched junction nucleotides: 8. Per germline, CDR1 GTSNPN and CDR2 SVGIG (reference sequence). The CDR3 has 17 amino acids. The CDR3 loop is CAWSVPGLAGVFETQYF. The CDR3 nucleotides read TGTGCCTGGAGTGTACCGGGACTAGCGGGAGTGTTTGAGACCCAGTACTTC. Full variable domain (missing parts from reference TRBV30 and TRBJ2-5): SQTIHQWPATLVQPVGSPLSLECTVEGTSNPNLYWYRQAAGRGLQLLFYSVGIGQISSEVPQNLSASRPQDRQFILSSKKLLLSDSGFYLCAWSVPGLAGVFETQYFGPGTRLLVL.

This clone came up once. The chain recombines TRBV7-6 with TRBJ1-5; 8 bases fit TRBD1. Germline-derived CDR1 and CDR2 are SGHVS and FNYEAQ. This CDR3 is built from 15 residues. After removal of 5 bases from V and 2 bases from J, the junction contained 5 bases not matched to a gene. The CDR3 DNA reads TGTGCCAGCAGCCCGGACAGGGAAGGCAATCAGCCCCAGCATTTT. Protein sequence: CASSPDREGNQPQHF.

The rearrangement links TRBV7-9 to TRBJ1-5; unclear D gene. Between the trimmed V and J ends, which lost 6 bases and 2 bases, there was a span of 8 bases. CDR1 SEHNR and CDR2 FQNEAQ come from the germline V gene (reference sequence). This CDR3 has 13 amino acids. In DNA, the CDR3 is TGTGCCAGCAGTGCGGAGGGCAATCAGCCCCAGCATTTT. Its protein is CASSAEGNQPQHF.